The entry below gives a single T cell receptor (beta chain) sequence along with its context. Antigen specificity is unknown. The sample comes from a study of chemoradiotherapy in HPV16-positive cancers. V lost 6 bases, J lost 9 bases, and 3 bases stayed unmatched. The CDR3 is 13 residues long. CDR1 MNHEY and CDR2 SMNVEV come from the germline V gene (reference sequence). Over chemoradiotherapy, repertoires were sampled more than once. Assay: immunoSEQ multiplex PCR; the TCRdb copy retains only in-frame clones and omits some. The repertoire holds about 68,000 clones, almost 90% seen once, with around 3.8% in the top ten. General observations from the study: Candidate HPV-specific clones and E7-related TCR motifs grew in tumor during treatment. Only a couple of HPV16-positive patients supplied the functional HPV-specificity definition. Better recurrence-free survival went with HPV-responsive T-cell expansion in HPV16-positive patients.

This chain links TRBV27 with TRBJ1-6; TRBD1 matches at 9 bases. The receptor's source is a human donor with HPV-associated anogenital cancer. This sample comprised blood, obtained from a patient who underwent chemoradiotherapy. The CDR3 is CASRGQGTSPLHF. The CDR3 DNA is TGTGCCAGCAGGGGACAGGGCACTTCACCCCTCCACTTT.